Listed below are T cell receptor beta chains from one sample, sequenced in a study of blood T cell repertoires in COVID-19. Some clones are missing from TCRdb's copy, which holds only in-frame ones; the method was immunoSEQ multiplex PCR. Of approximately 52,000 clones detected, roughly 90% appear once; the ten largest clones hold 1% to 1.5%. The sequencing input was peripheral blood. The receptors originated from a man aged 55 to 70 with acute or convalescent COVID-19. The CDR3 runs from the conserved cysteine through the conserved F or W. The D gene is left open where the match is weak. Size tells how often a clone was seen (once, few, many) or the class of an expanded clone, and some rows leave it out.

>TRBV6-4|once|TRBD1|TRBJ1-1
CASREQDRVATEAFF
TGTGCCAGCAGAGAGCAAGACAGGGTGGCCACTGAAGCTTTCTTT
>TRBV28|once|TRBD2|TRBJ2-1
CASSLGLAGGYNEQFF
TGTGCCAGCAGTTTGGGACTAGCGGGAGGATACAATGAGCAGTTCTTC
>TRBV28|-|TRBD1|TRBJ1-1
CASSRWTGAYTEAFF
TGTGCCAGCAGCCGCTGGACAGGGGCTTACACTGAAGCTTTCTTT
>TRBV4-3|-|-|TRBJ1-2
CASSQERGWYGYTF
TGCGCCAGCAGCCAAGAAAGAGGCTGGTATGGCTACACCTTC
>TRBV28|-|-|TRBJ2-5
CASSQAGPGLAQYF
TGTGCCAGCAGTCAAGCGGGTCCGGGGTTGGCCCAGTACTTC
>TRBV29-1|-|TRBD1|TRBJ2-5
CSVEDRDREETQYF
TGCAGCGTTGAAGATCGGGACAGAGAAGAGACCCAGTACTTC
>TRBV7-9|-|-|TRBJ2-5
CASSLVSASLQETQYF
TGTGCCAGCAGCTTAGTCTCGGCTAGCCTCCAGGAGACCCAGTACTTC
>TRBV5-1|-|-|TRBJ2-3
CASSLARQTDTQYF
TGCGCCAGCAGCTTGGCCAGACAAACTGATACGCAGTATTTT
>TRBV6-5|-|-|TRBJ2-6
CAARGSSGANVLTF
TGTGCCGCTCGTGGTAGCTCTGGGGCCAACGTCCTGACTTTC
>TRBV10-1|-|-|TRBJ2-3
CASSEIPRDTQYF
TGCGCCAGCAGTGAAATTCCTAGGGATACGCAGTATTTT
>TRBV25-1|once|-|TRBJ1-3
CASSESYRSGNTIYF
TGTGCCAGCAGTGAAAGCTACAGGTCTGGAAACACCATATATTTT
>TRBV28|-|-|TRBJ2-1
CASIPAAHSYNEQFF
TGTGCCAGCATCCCGGCGGCACATTCCTACAATGAGCAGTTCTTC
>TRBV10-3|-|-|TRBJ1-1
CAISESWGVLAEAFF
TGTGCCATCAGTGAGTCGTGGGGAGTTTTAGCTGAAGCTTTCTTT
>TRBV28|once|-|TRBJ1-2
CASSPTDLGYGYTF
TGTGCCAGCAGTCCGACAGACCTGGGCTATGGCTACACCTTC
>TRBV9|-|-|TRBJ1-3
CASSVGVASGNTIYF
TGTGCCAGCAGCGTAGGAGTAGCCTCTGGAAACACCATATATTTT
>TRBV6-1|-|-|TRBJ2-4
CASSEAAGQQLTLAKNIQYF
TGTGCCAGCAGTGAAGCGGCGGGACAGCAGCTTACATTAGCCAAAAACATTCAGTACTTC
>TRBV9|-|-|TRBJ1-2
CASSPPREYYGYTF
TGTGCCAGCAGCCCTCCCAGGGAATATTATGGCTACACCTTC
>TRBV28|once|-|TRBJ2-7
CASSFDLDSYEQYF
TGTGCCAGCAGTTTCGACTTGGACAGCTACGAGCAGTACTTC
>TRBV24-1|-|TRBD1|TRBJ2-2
CATKRTGGDTGELFF
TGTGCCACCAAGAGGACAGGGGGAGACACCGGGGAGCTGTTTTTT
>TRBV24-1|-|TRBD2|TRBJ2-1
CATSDLPGLAGIAGFNEQFF
TGTGCCACCAGTGATTTGCCGGGCCTAGCGGGAATCGCGGGTTTCAATGAGCAGTTCTTC
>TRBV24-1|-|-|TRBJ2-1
CATSDSSRVYNEQFF
TGTGCCACCAGTGATTCCTCCAGGGTTTACAATGAGCAGTTCTTC
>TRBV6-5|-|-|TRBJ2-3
CASSYEVGSSQYF
TGTGCCAGCAGTTACGAGGTCGGTTCATCGCAGTATTTT
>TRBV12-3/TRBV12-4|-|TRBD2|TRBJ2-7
CASSLSGGGQYF
TGTGCCAGCAGTTTATCGGGAGGGGGGCAGTACTTC
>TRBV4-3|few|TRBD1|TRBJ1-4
CASSPRQGAANEKLFF
TGCGCCAGCAGCCCCCGACAGGGGGCGGCTAATGAAAAACTGTTTTTT
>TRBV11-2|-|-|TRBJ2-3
CASSRIRDLADTQYF
TGTGCCAGCAGCCGTATCCGGGACTTAGCAGATACGCAGTATTTT
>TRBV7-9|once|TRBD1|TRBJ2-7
CASSPQGAWDEQYF
TGTGCCAGCAGCCCACAGGGGGCGTGGGACGAGCAGTACTTC
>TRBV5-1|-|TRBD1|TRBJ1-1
CASSRRQGKDEAFF
TGCGCCAGCAGCCGGAGACAGGGGAAGGATGAAGCTTTCTTT
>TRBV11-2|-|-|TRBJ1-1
CASSLEGGRGKTFF
TGTGCCAGCAGCTTAGAAGGGGGAAGGGGTAAAACTTTCTTT
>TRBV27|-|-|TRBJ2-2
CASSFWSGRARSGELFF
TGTGCCAGCAGTTTTTGGTCGGGAAGGGCCAGGAGCGGGGAGCTGTTTTTT
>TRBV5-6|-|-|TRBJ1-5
CASSLRSGVGGQPQHF
TGTGCCAGCAGCTTACGTTCAGGGGTTGGGGGTCAGCCCCAGCATTTT
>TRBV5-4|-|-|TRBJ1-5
CASSAQGSYQPQHF
TGTGCCAGCAGCGCACAGGGATCTTATCAGCCCCAGCATTTT
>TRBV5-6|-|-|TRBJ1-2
CASSLGWEDYGYTF
TGTGCCAGCAGCTTGGGCTGGGAGGACTATGGCTACACCTTC
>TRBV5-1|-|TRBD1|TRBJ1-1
CASSLGNRGLGEAFF
TGCGCCAGCAGCTTGGGGAACAGGGGGCTGGGTGAAGCTTTCTTT
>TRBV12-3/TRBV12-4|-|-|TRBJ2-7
CASSIAAVEQYF
TGTGCCAGCAGTATCGCCGCAGTCGAGCAGTACTTC
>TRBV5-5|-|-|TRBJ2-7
CASSSTGVNEQYF
TGTGCCAGCAGCAGCACGGGGGTTAATGAGCAGTACTTC
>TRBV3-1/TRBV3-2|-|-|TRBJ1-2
CASSQDGAAARVGYTF
TGTGCCAGCAGCCAAGATGGGGCCGCCGCCCGGGTTGGCTACACCTTC
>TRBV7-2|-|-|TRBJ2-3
CASSSLLADTQYF
TGTGCCAGCAGCTCGTTATTAGCAGATACGCAGTATTTT
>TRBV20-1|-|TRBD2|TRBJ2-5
CSASSGRTRETQYF
TGCAGTGCCAGTAGCGGGAGGACGCGGGAGACCCAGTACTTC
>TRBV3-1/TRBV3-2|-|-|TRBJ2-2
CASSLSGELFF
TGTGCCAGCAGCCTATCTGGGGAGCTGTTTTTT
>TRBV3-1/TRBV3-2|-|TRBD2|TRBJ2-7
CASGRAGGAFYEQYF
TGTGCCAGCGGGAGGGCGGGGGGCGCCTTCTACGAGCAGTACTTC
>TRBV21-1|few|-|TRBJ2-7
CASGRGSAGAGSFYEQYF
TGTGCCAGCGGCAGGGGTTCCGCGGGGGCAGGGTCTTTCTACGAGCAGTACTTC
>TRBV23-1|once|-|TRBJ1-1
CASSQSLPPPEYTEAFF
TGCGCCAGCAGTCAATCGTTACCACCACCGGAGTACACTGAAGCTTTCTTT
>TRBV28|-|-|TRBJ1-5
CASSLLSRKGGQPQHF
TGTGCCAGCAGTTTATTGTCCAGGAAAGGTGGACAGCCCCAGCATTTT
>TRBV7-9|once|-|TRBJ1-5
CASSSGGNQPQHF
TGTGCCAGCAGCTCGGGGGGCAATCAGCCCCAGCATTTT
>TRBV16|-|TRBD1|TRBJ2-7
CASSHPGTGRLYEQYF
TGTGCCAGCAGCCACCCCGGGACAGGGAGACTTTACGAGCAGTACTTC
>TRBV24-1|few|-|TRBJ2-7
CARATAPIHEQYF
TGTGCCAGAGCGACAGCGCCCATCCACGAGCAGTACTTC
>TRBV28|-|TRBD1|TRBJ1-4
CASSLLTGARFNEKLFF
TGTGCCAGCAGTTTATTGACAGGGGCGAGGTTTAATGAAAAACTGTTTTTT
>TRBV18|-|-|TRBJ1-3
CASSPPNRVAGNTIYF
TGTGCCAGCTCACCACCGAACAGGGTGGCCGGAAACACCATATATTTT
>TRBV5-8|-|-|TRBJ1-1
CASSSVNGDTEAFF
TGTGCCAGCAGCTCGGTGAACGGGGACACTGAAGCTTTCTTT